This paragraph covers one T cell receptor (beta chain) sequence. Its target is unknown. Some clones are missing from TCRdb's copy, which holds only in-frame ones; the method was immunoSEQ multiplex PCR. The sample has approximately 65,000 clones, 79% seen once. These data originate in a study of siplizumab effects on memory and regulatory T cells. Broader study findings: Proliferating siplizumab-culture Treg suppressive function went unconfirmed.

J gave up 7 bases and V 3 bases, and 4 bases lay outside the gene matches. CDR3 size: 14 residues. CDR1 and CDR2 from the germline V gene are SGHTA and FQGNSA. The V call is TRBV7-2, the J call TRBJ1-4; TRBD1 matches 8 bases. The receptor was derived from a human donor in good health. The sequenced sample was memory CD4+ T cells sorted from blood. CDR3 sequence reads: CASSFDRGSEKLFF. The CDR3 DNA reads TGTGCCAGCAGCTTTGACAGGGGTAGTGAAAAACTGTTTTTT.